Shown below are 6 T cell receptor beta chains from a single sample sequenced in a study of T cells after yellow fever vaccination. TCRdb reprocessed the 5' RACE reads with MiXCR, giving one entry per CDR3 protein. The sample shows some 400,000 distinct CDR3 sequences, 6.2% of them seen only once. Sequenced material: PBMCs, taken 5 days after the yellow fever booster vaccination. The receptors were gathered from a man aged 25-40 years who received the YFV17D yellow fever vaccine.

This clonotype was counted many times. The chain is built from TRBV5-1 and TRBJ2-5; 7 bases map to TRBD1. The CDR3 totals 14 residues. The V segment lost 0 bases and the J segment 3 bases; nucleotides outside the gene matches: 2. CDR1 SGHRS and CDR2 YFSETQ come from the germline V gene. Written as DNA, the CDR3 is TGCGCCAGCAGCTTGGGACAGGGCAAAGAGACCCAGTACTTC. The encoded protein is CASSLGQGKETQYF.

The chain recombines TRBV6-2 or TRBV6-3 with TRBJ2-3, with 10 bases fitting TRBD2. V shed 3 bases, J shed 2 bases, and the junction held 17 bases outside the gene matches. The CDR3 loop spans 20 amino acids. In germline, CDR1 is MNHEY, CDR2 SVGEGT. CDR3 DNA: TGTGCCAGCAGTTATCGCCCGACTCGACTAGCGGGCGTTATCACAGATACGCAGTATTTT. Protein sequence: CASSYRPTRLAGVITDTQYF.

There are a few counts of this clonotype. The CDR3 spells CSARHANYGYTF. CDR3 DNA sequence: TGCAGTGCAAGACACGCTAACTATGGCTACACCTTC. V and J are TRBV20-1 and TRBJ1-2; D remains ambiguous. The germline V gene encodes CDR1 DFQATT and CDR2 SNEGSKA (reference sequence). V gave up 6 bases and J gave up 0 bases, with 8 bases separating them. CDR3 length: 12 residues.

The V call is TRBV7-3, the J call TRBJ2-1; TRBD2 aligns across 7 bases. V lost 3 bases and J lost 8; bases outside the gene matches: 13. The CDR3 has 16 residues. Germline lookup yields CDR1 SGHTA and CDR2 FQGTGA. CDR3 DNA sequence: TGTGCCAGCAGCTTGGGCGGGGGAGGCCTCCCCGATGAGCAGTTCTTC. As protein: CASSLGGGGLPDEQFF. Combining the CDR3 with reference TRBV7-3 and TRBJ2-1 gives the whole variable domain GAGVSQTPSNKVTEKGKYVELRCDPISGHTALYWYRQSLGQGPEFLIYFQGTGAADDSGLPNDRFFAVRPEGSVSTLKIQRTERGDSAVYLCASSLGGGGLPDEQFFGPGTRLTVL.

This clonotype was found many times. V and J are TRBV29-1 and TRBJ2-1, with 7 positions matching TRBD1. V was pared by 2 bases and J by 2 bases, with 15 bases of the junction left unmatched. The germline CDR1 and CDR2 sequences are SQVTM and ANQGSEA. The CDR3 spans 18 residues. Written as DNA, the CDR3 is TGCAGCGTTGAACTGCCCAGATTCGACAGGGTCACCTACAATGAGCAGTTCTTC. It is translated as CSVELPRFDRVTYNEQFF.

This clonotype was found many times. V is TRBV20-1 and J is TRBJ2-2; 10 bases are a match to TRBD1. The CDR3 totals 15 residues. J lost 1 base, V lost 6 bases, and 5 bases had no gene match. Germline V gene sequence: CDR1 DFQATT, CDR2 SNEGSKA (reference sequence). CDR3 protein: CSAPGTGVNTGELFF. The CDR3 bases are TGCAGTGCACCAGGGACAGGGGTGAACACCGGGGAGCTGTTTTTT.